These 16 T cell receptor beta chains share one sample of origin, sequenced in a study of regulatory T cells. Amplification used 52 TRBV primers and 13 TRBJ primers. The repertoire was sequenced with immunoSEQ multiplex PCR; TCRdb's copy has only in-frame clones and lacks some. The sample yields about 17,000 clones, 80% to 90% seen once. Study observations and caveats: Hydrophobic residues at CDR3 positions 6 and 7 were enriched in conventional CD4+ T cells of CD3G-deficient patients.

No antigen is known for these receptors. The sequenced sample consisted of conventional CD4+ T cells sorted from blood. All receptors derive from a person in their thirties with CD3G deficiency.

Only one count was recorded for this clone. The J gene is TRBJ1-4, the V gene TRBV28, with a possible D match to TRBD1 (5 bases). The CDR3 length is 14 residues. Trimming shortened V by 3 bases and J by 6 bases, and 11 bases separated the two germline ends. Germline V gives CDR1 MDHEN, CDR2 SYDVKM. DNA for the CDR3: TGTGCCAGCAGTTTTACGGGACCCCATGAAAAACTGTTTTTT. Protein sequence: CASSFTGPHEKLFF.

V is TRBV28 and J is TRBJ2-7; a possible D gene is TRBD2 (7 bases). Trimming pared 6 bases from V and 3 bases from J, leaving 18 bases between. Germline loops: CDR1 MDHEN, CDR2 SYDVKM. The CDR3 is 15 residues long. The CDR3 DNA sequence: TGTGCCAGCAGGCCTACAGGGCGCGGGAGCTACGAGCAGTACTTC. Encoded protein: CASRPTGRGSYEQYF. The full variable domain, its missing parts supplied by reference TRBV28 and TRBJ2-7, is DVKVTQSSRYLVKRTGEKVFLECVQDMDHENMFWYRQDPGLGLRLIYFSYDVKMKEKGDIPEGYSVSREKKERFSLILESASTNQTSMYLCASRPTGRGSYEQYFGPGTRLTVT.

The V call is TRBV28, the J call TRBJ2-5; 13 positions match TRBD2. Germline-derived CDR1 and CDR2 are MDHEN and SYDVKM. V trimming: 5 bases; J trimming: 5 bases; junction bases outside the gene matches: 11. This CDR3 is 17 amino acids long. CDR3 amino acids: CASSTRRTSGGMETQYF. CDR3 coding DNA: TGTGCCAGCAGTACCCGCAGGACTAGCGGGGGTATGGAGACCCAGTACTTC.

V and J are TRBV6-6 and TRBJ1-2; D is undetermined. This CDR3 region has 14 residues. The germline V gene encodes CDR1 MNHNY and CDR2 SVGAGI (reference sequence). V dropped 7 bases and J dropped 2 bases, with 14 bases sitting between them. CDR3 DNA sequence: TGTGCCAGCAAACCCACATCGCAAAACTATGGCTACACCTTC. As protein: CASKPTSQNYGYTF.

The CDR3, as DNA: TGTGCCAGCTCACCTCGGACCGGTACCTTCTATGGCTACACCTTC. Amino acids: CASSPRTGTFYGYTF. J is TRBJ1-2 and V is TRBV18; D unclear. Germline assignment: CDR1 KGHSH and CDR2 LQKENI. This CDR3 spans 15 amino acids. V was clipped by 3 bases and J by 4 bases, with 15 bases between them.

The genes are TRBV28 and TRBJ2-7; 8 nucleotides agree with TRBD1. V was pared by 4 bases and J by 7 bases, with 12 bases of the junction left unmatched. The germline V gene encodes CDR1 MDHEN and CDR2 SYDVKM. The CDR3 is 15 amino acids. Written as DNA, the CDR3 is TGTGCCAGCAGTTCTTTCGGGACAGGCCTGGAGGAGCAGTACTTC. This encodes CASSSFGTGLEEQYF.

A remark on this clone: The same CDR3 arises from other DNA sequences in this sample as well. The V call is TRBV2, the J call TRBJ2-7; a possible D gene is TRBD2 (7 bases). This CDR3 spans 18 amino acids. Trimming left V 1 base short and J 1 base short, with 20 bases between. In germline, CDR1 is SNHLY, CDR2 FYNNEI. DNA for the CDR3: TGTGCCAGCAGTGAAGGGGGCGGGGGCACCTACACGTCCTACGAGCAGTACTTC. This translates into CASSEGGGGTYTSYEQYF.

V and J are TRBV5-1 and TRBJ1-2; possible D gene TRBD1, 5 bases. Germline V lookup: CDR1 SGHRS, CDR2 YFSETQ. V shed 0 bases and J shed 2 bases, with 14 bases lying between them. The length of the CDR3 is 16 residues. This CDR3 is CASSLGVQGRNYGYTF. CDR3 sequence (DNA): TGCGCCAGCAGCTTGGGAGTCCAGGGCCGGAACTATGGCTACACCTTC.

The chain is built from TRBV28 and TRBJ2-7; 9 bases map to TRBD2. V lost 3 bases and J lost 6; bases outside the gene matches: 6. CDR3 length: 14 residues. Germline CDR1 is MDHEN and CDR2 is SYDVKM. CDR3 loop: CASSFCLAGCEQYF. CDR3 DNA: TGTGCCAGCAGTTTTTGTCTAGCGGGGTGCGAGCAGTACTTC.

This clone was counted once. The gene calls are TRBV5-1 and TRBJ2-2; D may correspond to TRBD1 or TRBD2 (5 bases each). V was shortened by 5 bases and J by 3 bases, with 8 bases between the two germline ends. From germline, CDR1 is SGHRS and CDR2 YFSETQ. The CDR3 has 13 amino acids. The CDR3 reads CASRWDHTGELFF. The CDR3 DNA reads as TGCGCCAGCAGGTGGGACCACACCGGGGAGCTGTTTTTT.

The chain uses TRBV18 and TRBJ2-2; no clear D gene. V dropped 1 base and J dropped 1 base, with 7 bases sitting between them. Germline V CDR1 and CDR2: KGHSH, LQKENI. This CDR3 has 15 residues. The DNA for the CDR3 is TGTGCCAGCTCACCACGTGCCCGGAACACCGGGGAGCTGTTTTTT. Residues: CASSPRARNTGELFF.

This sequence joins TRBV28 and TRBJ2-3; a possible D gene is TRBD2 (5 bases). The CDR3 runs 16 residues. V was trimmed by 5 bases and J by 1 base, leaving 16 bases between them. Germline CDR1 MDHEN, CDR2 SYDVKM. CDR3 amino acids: CASSLPPGRGTDTQYF. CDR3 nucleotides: TGTGCCAGCAGTCTACCTCCCGGGCGGGGCACAGATACGCAGTATTTT.

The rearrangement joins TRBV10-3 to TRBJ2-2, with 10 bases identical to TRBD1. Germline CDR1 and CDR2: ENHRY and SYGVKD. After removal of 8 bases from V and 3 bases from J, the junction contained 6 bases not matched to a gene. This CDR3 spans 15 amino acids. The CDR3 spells CAIASGTGDTGELFF. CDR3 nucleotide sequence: TGTGCCATCGCTTCCGGGACAGGGGACACCGGGGAGCTGTTTTTT.

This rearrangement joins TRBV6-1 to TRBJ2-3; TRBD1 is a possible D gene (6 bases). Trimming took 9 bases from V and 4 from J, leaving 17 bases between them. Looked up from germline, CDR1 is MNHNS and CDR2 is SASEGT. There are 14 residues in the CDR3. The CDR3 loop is CASKESGAPDTQYF. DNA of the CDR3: TGTGCCAGTAAAGAGTCAGGGGCCCCAGATACGCAGTATTTT.

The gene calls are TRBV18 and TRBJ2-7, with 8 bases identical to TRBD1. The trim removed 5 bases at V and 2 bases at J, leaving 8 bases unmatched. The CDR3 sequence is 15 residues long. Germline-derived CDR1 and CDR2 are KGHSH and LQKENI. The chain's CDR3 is CASSERTGKTYEQYF. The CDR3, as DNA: TGTGCCAGCTCAGAACGGACAGGGAAAACCTACGAGCAGTACTTC.

This chain's CDR3 is CASSYLTSARELFF. Here the CDR3 DNA reads TGTGCCAGCAGTTACCTTACATCAGCTAGGGAGCTGTTTTTT. This rearrangement joins TRBV6-6 to TRBJ2-2; no clear D. The CDR3 consists of 14 residues. Looked up from germline, CDR1 is MNHNY and CDR2 is SVGAGI (reference sequence). Trimming left V 2 bases short and J 9 bases short, with 13 bases between.